This TCR beta chain was documented in a study of T cell responses to AZD1222 COVID-19 vaccine. Germline CDR1 is SNHLY and CDR2 is FYNNEI. Trimming took 9 bases from V and 9 from J, leaving 21 bases between them. The CDR3 extends over 14 amino acids. Assay used: immunoSEQ multiplex PCR; TCRdb lists only in-frame clones, some missing. The sample has 120,000 to 150,000 clones, 91% seen once; the top ten hold around 2.8%. This clone was found once. Its antigen is still unknown. Broader study findings: Researchers took repertoire samples only after the peak T cell response had come.

This receptor was identified in an adult in good health. Sequencing used peripheral blood, obtained on day 0 of AZD1222 vaccination. V is TRBV2 and J is TRBJ2-1; D not certain. Written as DNA, the CDR3 is TGTGCCAGTGGAAGGGAACTCACGGTGGGTGAGCAGTTCTTC. As protein: CASGRELTVGEQFF.